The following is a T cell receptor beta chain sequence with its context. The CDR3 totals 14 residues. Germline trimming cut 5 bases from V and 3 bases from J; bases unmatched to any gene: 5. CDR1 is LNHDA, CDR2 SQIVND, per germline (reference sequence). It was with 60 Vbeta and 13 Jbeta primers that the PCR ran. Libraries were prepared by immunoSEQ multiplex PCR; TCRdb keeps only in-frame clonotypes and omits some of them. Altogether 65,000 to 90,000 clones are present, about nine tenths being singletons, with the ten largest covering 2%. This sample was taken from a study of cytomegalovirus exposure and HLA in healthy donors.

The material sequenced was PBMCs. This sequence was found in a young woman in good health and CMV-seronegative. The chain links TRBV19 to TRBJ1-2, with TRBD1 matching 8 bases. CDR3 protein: CASSRSGGDYGYTF. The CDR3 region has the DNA TGTGCCAGTAGTCGTTCAGGGGGCGACTATGGCTACACCTTC.